This TCR beta chain was observed in a study of shared clonotypes between healthy human individuals. Study details: CD4 naive cells filled three plates per donor, CD4 memory three, CD8 naive two and CD8 memory one. Notes on the study in general: Non-shared clonotypes had lower generation probabilities than clonotypes shared by all four sorted-subset donors.

In the case of this clone: Its antigen is unknown.

Genomic DNA belonging to each subset was distributed in equal measure over several immunoSEQ plates. Per the study methods: Filtering of immunoSEQ junctional sequences could not match full-length read filtering. Assay: immunoSEQ multiplex PCR; the TCRdb copy retains only in-frame clones and omits some. V and J calls plus clone size are reproduced from that table; the DNA served to infer D and trimming. The repertoire holds roughly 1,800,000 clones, with over 85% as singletons. The CDR3 spans 12 residues. V lost 1 base and J lost 4, with 6 bases in between. Germline CDR1 reads SGHDT; CDR2 reads YYEEEE. Terminally differentiated effector memory CD45RA+ cells were excluded from the naive CD8 cells, which were CD45RO-negative and positively selected for CCR7.

The sequenced sample was naive CD8+ T cells sorted from blood. This rearrangement joins TRBV5-6 to TRBJ2-7; unclear D gene. The source is a man between 18 and 35 years old in good health. Here the CDR3 DNA reads TGTGCCAGCAGCTTGAAGAGATACGAGCAGTACTTC. This translates into CASSLKRYEQYF. The full variable domain, with the rest looked up from reference TRBV5-6 and TRBJ2-7, is DAGVTQSPTHLIKTRGQQVTLRCSPKSGHDTVSWYQQALGQGPQFIFQYYEEEERQRGNFPDRFSGHQFPNYSSELNVNALLLGDSALYLCASSLKRYEQYFGPGTRLTVT.